Below, 28 T cell receptor beta chains from the same sample are listed, as sequenced in a study of identical twins. Using its own MiXCR run on the 5' RACE reads, TCRdb lists one record per CDR3 protein. The sample holds around 680,000 distinct CDR3 sequences; roughly 8% are singletons and the top ten take roughly 0.9%. The sample was also reused in another study, on yellow fever vaccine responses in identical twins.

Sequencing was done on a sample of PBMCs. The receptors were gathered from a young woman in good health.

The chain couples TRBV2 to TRBJ1-2; the match to TRBD1 covers 8 bases. Per the germline V gene, CDR1 is SNHLY and CDR2 is FYNNEI. The CDR3 loop spans 15 amino acids. After removal of 1 base from V and 8 bases from J, the junction contained 9 bases not matched to a gene. The CDR3: CASSEVRTGKDGYTF. CDR3 nucleotide sequence: TGTGCCAGCAGTGAAGTACGGACAGGGAAAGACGGCTACACCTTC.

The chain employs TRBV2 and TRBJ2-7; weak D call: TRBD2 (6 bases). This CDR3 region has 13 residues. Trimming pared 7 bases from V and 3 bases from J, leaving 13 bases between. In germline, CDR1 is SNHLY, CDR2 FYNNEI. In DNA, the CDR3 is TGTGCCAGCAATGTGCGGGGAGTCTACGAGCAGTACTTC. The encoded protein is CASNVRGVYEQYF. The full variable domain, completed using reference TRBV2 and TRBJ2-7, is EPEVTQTPSHQVTQMGQEVILRCVPISNHLYFYWYRQILGQKVEFLVSFYNNEISEKSEIFDDQFSVERPDGSNFTLKIRSTKLEDSAMYFCASNVRGVYEQYFGPGTRLTVT.

This clonotype was seen a few times. V is TRBV19 and J is TRBJ1-1; tentative D call: TRBD1 (6 bases). V lost 3 bases and J 7 bases, leaving 15 bases between the germline ends. This CDR3 contains 14 residues. The germline CDR1 and CDR2 sequences are LNHDA and SQIVND (reference sequence). CDR3 sequence reads: CASSIYRDNLEAFF. The CDR3 DNA is TGTGCCAGTAGTATCTACAGGGATAACCTTGAAGCTTTCTTT. The full variable domain, in which reference TRBV19 and TRBJ1-1 provide the parts outside the CDR3, is DGGITQSPKYLFRKEGQNVTLSCEQNLNHDAMYWYRQDPGQGLRLIYYSQIVNDFQKGDIAEGYSVSREKKESFPLTVTSAQKNPTAFYLCASSIYRDNLEAFFGQGTRLTVV.

The chain is built from TRBV6-1 and TRBJ2-3, with TRBD2 identical over 7 bases. The CDR3 is 16 residues long. V shed 7 bases and J 1 base; nucleotides not matched to a gene: 11. CDR1 and CDR2 from the germline V gene are MNHNS and SASEGT. The CDR3 is CASTSKRGGGTDTQYF. The CDR3 bases are TGTGCCAGCACTAGTAAGAGGGGAGGGGGCACAGATACGCAGTATTTT.

Comments on this clonotype: The junction differs from germline at one of its ends, possibly a read error. The V call is TRBV12-3 or TRBV12-4, the J call TRBJ2-1, with 7 bases matching TRBD2. The CDR3 spans 13 residues. The CDR3, as DNA: TGTGCCAGCGGTTTCGCTACTAGCGTAGGGCAGTTCTTC. This gives the protein CASGFATSVGQFF.

The J gene is TRBJ2-7, the V gene TRBV6-1, with 11 bases fitting TRBD2. V was clipped by 4 bases and J by 1 base; unmatched bases: 6. CDR1 is MNHNS, CDR2 SASEGT, per germline. The CDR3 extends over 16 amino acids. CDR3 loop: CASSAGLAGGSYEQYF. DNA of the CDR3: TGTGCCAGCAGTGCCGGACTAGCGGGTGGATCCTACGAGCAGTACTTC.

This clonotype was counted a few times. The J gene is TRBJ2-5, the V gene TRBV10-3; D is perhaps TRBD2 (5 bases). The CDR3 covers 18 residues. Looked up from germline, CDR1 is ENHRY and CDR2 is SYGVKD. Trimming shortened V by 4 bases and J by 3 bases, and 24 bases separated the two germline ends. CDR3 protein: CAISAGLGIPPGEETQYF. CDR3 in DNA: TGTGCCATCAGTGCTGGGCTCGGGATCCCACCTGGGGAAGAGACCCAGTACTTC.

This clonotype occurred a few times. This rearrangement joins TRBV27 to TRBJ2-7, with D tentatively TRBD1 (5 bases). Deletions cut 3 bases from V and 3 bases from J, with 12 bases between. From germline, CDR1 is MNHEY and CDR2 SMNVEV (reference sequence). The CDR3 is 14 amino acids. The CDR3 reads CASSFQGSYYEQYF. The CDR3 DNA sequence: TGTGCCAGCAGTTTTCAGGGAAGTTACTACGAGCAGTACTTC.

This clonotype was detected a few times. The chain carries TRBV29-1 and TRBJ2-5, with 9 bases fitting TRBD1. The CDR3 totals 13 residues. The germline V gene encodes CDR1 SQVTM and CDR2 ANQGSEA. V lost 3 bases, J lost 4 bases, and 3 bases stayed unmatched. This CDR3 reads CSVEPTGGETQYF. As DNA, the CDR3 is TGCAGCGTTGAGCCGACAGGGGGAGAGACCCAGTACTTC.

This clonotype was detected ten times or more. V is TRBV12-3 or TRBV12-4 and J is TRBJ1-3; unclear D gene. The CDR3 consists of 14 residues. V lost 0 bases and J lost 4, with 7 bases in between. CDR3 region: CASSLAGLGNTIYF. The CDR3 DNA reads TGTGCCAGCAGTTTAGCAGGGCTGGGAAACACCATATATTTT.

This clonotype has ten or more counts. The J gene is TRBJ1-1, the V gene TRBV12-3 or TRBV12-4; tentatively, D is TRBD1 (6 bases). Deletions cut 3 bases from V and 4 bases from J, with 12 bases between. This CDR3 has 14 residues. The CDR3 region has the DNA TGTGCCAGCAGTTTTGGCAGGGGAGGCACTGAAGCTTTCTTT. This encodes CASSFGRGGTEAFF.

This clonotype came up a few times. V and J are TRBV25-1 and TRBJ2-7; a weak D match, TRBD2 (7 bases). Trimming pared 3 bases from V and 2 bases from J, leaving 14 bases between. The germline V gene encodes CDR1 MGHDK and CDR2 SYGVNS. The CDR3 covers 15 residues. Here the CDR3 reads CASSDAGARPYEQYF. The CDR3 DNA is TGTGCCAGCAGTGACGCGGGGGCCAGACCCTACGAGCAGTACTTC.

This clonotype has only a few counts. The chain carries TRBV2 and TRBJ1-1; D may be TRBD1 (6 bases). This CDR3 region has 15 residues. Looked up from germline, CDR1 is SNHLY and CDR2 is FYNNEI. Trimming stripped 1 base from V and 6 bases from J, with 15 bases between. The CDR3 is CASSEVWAQGSEAFF. CDR3 sequence (DNA): TGTGCCAGCAGTGAAGTGTGGGCCCAGGGGTCTGAAGCTTTCTTT.

This clonotype was detected only a few times. The chain recombines TRBV5-1 with TRBJ2-3, with TRBD2 matching 8 bases. The germline gives CDR1 SGHRS, CDR2 YFSETQ. V lost 1 base, J lost 2 bases, and 12 bases stayed unmatched. This CDR3 has 18 residues. CDR3 protein: CASSLRGGGYPPTDTQYF. In DNA form, the CDR3 reads TGCGCCAGCAGCTTGCGGGGCGGGGGGTACCCCCCCACAGATACGCAGTATTTT. Full variable domain (missing parts from reference TRBV5-1 and TRBJ2-3): KAGVTQTPRYLIKTRGQQVTLSCSPISGHRSVSWYQQTPGQGLQFLFEYFSETQRNKGNFPGRFSGRQFSNSRSEMNVSTLELGDSALYLCASSLRGGGYPPTDTQYFGPGTRLTVL.

There are many counts of this clonotype. This chain joins TRBV12-3 or TRBV12-4 and TRBJ1-1, with D unresolved. CDR3 length: 13 residues. Trimming cost V 2 bases and J 5 bases, with 9 bases left between them. CDR3 protein: CASSLQGFTEAFF. The CDR3 nucleotides read TGTGCCAGCAGTTTACAAGGGTTTACTGAAGCTTTCTTT.

J is TRBJ2-2 and V is TRBV12-3 or TRBV12-4, with 7 bases lining up with TRBD1. CDR3 size: 14 residues. V shed 7 bases, J shed 3 bases, and the junction held 5 bases outside the gene matches. CDR3 sequence (DNA): TGTGCCAGCATACCACAGGGGTACACCGGGGAGCTGTTTTTT. The encoded protein is CASIPQGYTGELFF.

This clonotype was detected many times. V usage is TRBV29-1 and J usage is TRBJ2-7; D is unresolved. The V gene's germline CDR1 is SQVTM and CDR2 ANQGSEA. The CDR3 sequence is 11 residues long. The V end lost 2 bases, the J end lost 4 bases, and 6 bases lay between the germline ends. The CDR3 sequence: CSVEQSYEQYF. DNA for the CDR3: TGCAGCGTTGAACAGTCGTACGAGCAGTACTTC.

The chain is built from TRBV4-3 and TRBJ2-7, with 8 positions matching TRBD2. The CDR3 is 15 amino acids. In germline, CDR1 is LGHNA, CDR2 YSLEER. The junction had 4 bases not matched to a gene; V was cut back by 0 bases and J by 3 bases. CDR3 DNA sequence: TGCGCCAGCAGCCAAGATCTAGCGGGCAACTACGAGCAGTACTTC. It encodes CASSQDLAGNYEQYF.

This clonotype has just a few counts. The J gene is TRBJ2-1, the V gene TRBV5-1; either TRBD1 or TRBD2 may supply D (5 bases each). The germline V gene has CDR1 SGHRS and CDR2 YFSETQ. The CDR3 covers 16 residues. Trimming shortened V by 2 bases and J by 5 bases, and 17 bases separated the two germline ends. The CDR3 spells CASSFTLGLANNEQFF. The CDR3, as DNA: TGCGCCAGCAGCTTTACGTTGGGGCTAGCAAACAATGAGCAGTTCTTC.

There are a few counts of this clonotype. The J gene is TRBJ2-5, the V gene TRBV3-1; D gene unclear. In germline, CDR1 is LGHDT, CDR2 YNNKEL (reference sequence). The CDR3 is 14 amino acids. Between the trimmed V and J ends, which lost 1 base and 5 bases, there was a span of 11 bases. This chain's CDR3 is CASSQVSEGETQYF. In nucleotides, the CDR3 is TGTGCCAGCAGCCAAGTCTCGGAAGGGGAGACCCAGTACTTC.

This clonotype was seen a handful of times. This chain connects TRBV12-3 or TRBV12-4 to TRBJ2-6, with no clear D. The CDR3 spans 16 residues. V dropped 7 bases and J dropped 1 base, with 14 bases sitting between them. DNA for the CDR3: TGTGCCAGCACCCTCCTGCTGGGGTCTGGGGCCAACGTCCTGACTTTC. This encodes CASTLLLGSGANVLTF.

This clonotype was detected a few times. The rearrangement uses TRBV5-6 and TRBJ1-2; D possibly corresponds to TRBD1 (5 bases). Germline values: CDR1 SGHDT, CDR2 YYEEEE. The CDR3 loop spans 15 amino acids. Trimming took 4 bases from V and 0 from J, leaving 13 bases between them. The CDR3 sequence: CASSRRETTNYGYTF. CDR3 coding DNA: TGTGCCAGCAGCCGCAGGGAGACGACTAACTATGGCTACACCTTC.

This clonotype was seen more than once but under ten times. The chain carries TRBV6-1 and TRBJ2-6; the match to TRBD1 covers 10 bases. Germline V gives CDR1 MNHNS, CDR2 SASEGT. CDR3 length equals 18 residues. V lost 4 bases, J lost 1 base, and 7 bases stayed unmatched. The CDR3 DNA is TGTGCCAGCAGTGGCCTGACAGGGGGCTCATCTGGGGCCAACGTCCTGACTTTC. Translation: CASSGLTGGSSGANVLTF.

In this sample, this clonotype turned up many times. Relative to the germline gene, one junction end is altered; a read error may explain this. In nucleotides, the CDR3 is TGCAGCGTGGAAGGACTTACCCTAGCCAAAAACATTCAGTACTTC. Translating it yields CSVEGLTLAKNIQYF. V and J are TRBV29-1 and TRBJ2-4, with D possibly matching TRBD2 (5 bases). Germline V gene lookup returns CDR1 SQVTM and CDR2 ANQGSEA. The CDR3 is made up of 15 amino acids.

This clonotype was picked up a small number of times. In DNA, the CDR3 is TGTGCCAGCAGCCCCCCCGGGGCGAACACTGAAGCTTTCTTT. Translation gives CASSPPGANTEAFF. V usage is TRBV4-2 and J usage is TRBJ1-1; perhaps TRBD1 as D (5 bases). The CDR3 sequence is 14 residues long. V lost 4 bases, J lost 1 base, and 10 bases lay in between. The V gene's germline CDR1 is LGHNA and CDR2 YNFKEQ.

This clonotype was observed a handful of times. V gene TRBV7-9 combines with J gene TRBJ2-4; TRBD1 matches at 12 bases. The CDR3 consists of 17 residues. The germline CDR1 and CDR2 sequences are SEHNR and FQNEAQ (reference sequence). Trimming at V came to 7 bases and at J to 5 bases, leaving 12 bases not matched to a gene. CDR3 bases: TGTGCCAGCACCACTAAGATGGGGACAGGGGGCCAAAACATTCAGTACTTC. Translated: CASTTKMGTGGQNIQYF.

With regard to this clonotype: A much larger clone lies a single base off, so this may be a read error. The rearrangement joins TRBV20-1 to TRBJ2-1; 8 bases are a match to TRBD1. The V gene's germline CDR1 is DFQATT and CDR2 SNEGSKA (reference sequence). CDR3 length: 15 residues. The CDR3 reads CSAPDRGLGYNEEFF. CDR3 in DNA: TGCAGTGCCCCCGACAGGGGATTGGGCTACAATGAGGAGTTCTTC.

The V and J genes are TRBV4-1 and TRBJ2-7; D may be TRBD2 (6 bases). From germline, CDR1 is MGHRA and CDR2 YSYEKL. The ends were cut back, 1 base at V and 3 bases at J, with 19 bases in the middle. The CDR3 is 17 residues long. The CDR3 DNA sequence: TGCGCCAGCAGCCAAGCGGGTCGAGTAGCGGTTGGCTACGAGCAGTACTTC. Translating gives CASSQAGRVAVGYEQYF.